This T cell receptor beta chain was observed in a study of cytomegalovirus exposure and HLA in healthy donors. Study-wide results and limits: A few chains tied to CMV proved CMV antigen-specific in vitro. A previous analysis found most TCR beta V segments productive roughly 87% or roughly 30% of the time. Presence/absence results assume similar sequencing depth per donor, which may not hold.

Researchers ran the PCR with 60 Vbeta and 13 Jbeta primers. Measured with immunoSEQ multiplex PCR; TCRdb has only the in-frame clones, and not every one. In the table there are 60,000 to 85,000 clones, more than 65% of which are singletons. There are 13 residues in the CDR3. Per germline, CDR1 MDHEN and CDR2 SYDVKM. On this clone itself: The antigen remains undetermined. A read error may account for a junction end that differs from germline.

This rearrangement joins TRBV28 to TRBJ1-2, with a tentative D call TRBD1 (6 bases). This sequence originates from a male donor in good health and CMV-seropositive. What was sequenced was PBMCs. This CDR3 is CASTSPGQTLVSF. The CDR3 DNA is TGTGCCAGCACCTCCCCGGGACAAACTCTCGTCTCCTTC.